This TCR beta chain appears in the sequencing data of a study of CD8 T cells in ankylosing spondylitis. Overall study results and limits: Earlier literature documents some of the motif variants in reactive arthritis synovial fluid and blood. Blood of patients with ankylosing spondylitis appeared to be characterized by a TCR beta motif of eight highly homologous variants. Enrichment of disease-linked clones was reportedly significant in matched ankylosing spondylitis synovial fluid.

Making the TCR beta libraries involved quantitative 5'-RACE with molecular barcodes. TCRdb analysed the 5' RACE reads with MiXCR anew, one entry per CDR3 protein. Here the sample spans roughly 470,000 distinct CDR3 sequences, around 26% being singletons. The CDR3 is 14 amino acids. Deletions cut 3 bases from V and 1 base from J, with 7 bases between. Turning to this clonotype: What it binds is not known.

The clonotype was recovered from a male donor with ankylosing spondylitis. The sequenced material came from blood, either unsorted or a sorted T cell fraction (not recorded which). The chain couples TRBV12-3 or TRBV12-4 to TRBJ1-5; unclear D gene. This CDR3 is CASSFGTSNQPQHF. The CDR3 DNA sequence: TGTGCCAGCAGTTTCGGCACGAGCAATCAGCCCCAGCATTTT.